This is a list of T cell receptor beta chains from one sample in a study of T-cell reconstitution after alpha-beta-depleted transplantation in children. MiXCR was run by TCRdb on the PCR reads, yielding one entry per CDR3 protein. The sample shows roughly 300,000 distinct CDR3 sequences, roughly 9.5% of them seen only once. The source was PBMCs from the stem cell graft donor, collected from the stem cell graft. All receptors come from a human donor who donated a stem cell graft to a child with SCID. Both conserved end residues are part of each CDR3.

TRBV12-3/TRBV12-4 CASSLGDSLRQPQHF
TRBV24-1 CATSDPTGERTEAFF
TRBV5-1 CASSLATTGNEQFF
TRBV5-1 CASSPGLAGAYEQYF
TRBV5-1 CASRDQLDTGELFF
TRBV7-9 CASSLENEQFF
TRBV20-1 CSARDMGQGSYEQYF
TRBV29-1 CSVEGTVNEQFF
TRBV6-1 CASSRGQGFAGYTF
TRBV18 CASSPPSVYEQYF
TRBV4-1 CASSQGGTGTYNEQFF
TRBV5-1 CASSWRDSNTGELFF
TRBV12-3/TRBV12-4 CASSDGGIYGYTF
TRBV4-2 CASSQEPSEPYNEQFF
TRBV19 CASSKPSGVTGASYNEQFF
TRBV14 CASSLPSAFF
TRBV12-5 CASGWVRSTPNVSGANVLTF
TRBV12-3/TRBV12-4 CASTGANEKLFF
TRBV27 CASSLSRGTEAFF
TRBV20-1 CSAGGHSYEQYF
TRBV25-1 CASSEGPNSPLHF
TRBV2 CASSADRGKEKLFF
TRBV7-3 CASSLTGGSSYEQYF